The 29 T cell receptor beta chains presented below share a single source sample, sequenced in a study of blood T cells in healthy people across ages. Next came a second PCR, run for about 6 to 12 cycles, which used a sample-barcoded 5' primer along with a J-beta primer mix. MiXCR was run by TCRdb on the 5' RACE reads, yielding one entry per CDR3 protein. The sample lists almost 300,000 distinct CDR3 sequences, 25% to 30% occurring once. Sequenced sample: blood. The source is a woman aged 70 to 79 in good health.

The chain recombines TRBV28 with TRBJ2-3; D gene ambiguous. CDR3 length: 13 amino acids. Germline CDR1 reads MDHEN; CDR2 reads SYDVKM. The V gene lost 3 bases and the J gene lost 4 bases, with 8 bases spanning the gap. The CDR3 nucleotides are TGTGCCAGCAGTTTGAAGGGCGCAGATACGCAGTATTTT. Its protein product is CASSLKGADTQYF.

A few counts support this clonotype. The V call is TRBV12-3 or TRBV12-4, the J call TRBJ2-2, with a weak D call TRBD1 (5 bases). With 7 bases removed from V and 4 bases from J, the gap between germline ends came to 10 bases. The CDR3 totals 13 residues. The CDR3 sequence: CASKGKRTGELFF. CDR3 nucleotides: TGTGCCAGCAAGGGGAAACGCACCGGGGAGCTGTTTTTT.

For this clonotype: The junction departs from the called germline gene at one end, perhaps through a read error. The chain carries TRBV28 and TRBJ2-5, with 9 bases lining up with TRBD1. CDR1 is MDHEN and CDR2 is SYDVKM in the germline V gene. The CDR3 is 18 residues long. CDR3 coding DNA: TGTGCCGGCAGCCGGGGCACAGGGGGCATCGTCGTAGAAGAGACCCAGTACTTC. It specifies CAGSRGTGGIVVEETQYF.

The CDR3 sequence is CASSLPYSLGRNQPQHF. The CDR3 coding sequence is TGTGCCAGCAGTTTACCGTACAGCCTCGGACGCAATCAGCCCCAGCATTTT. J is TRBJ1-5 and V is TRBV28; D remains unclear. Germline V gives CDR1 MDHEN, CDR2 SYDVKM. The germline V and J ends were trimmed by 2 bases and 2 bases, with 16 bases remaining between them. The CDR3 sequence is 17 residues long. Variable domain in full (rest from reference TRBV28 and TRBJ1-5): DVKVTQSSRYLVKRTGEKVFLECVQDMDHENMFWYRQDPGLGLRLIYFSYDVKMKEKGDIPEGYSVSREKKERFSLILESASTNQTSMYLCASSLPYSLGRNQPQHFGDGTRLSIL.

This chain joins TRBV7-9 and TRBJ1-3, with D possibly TRBD1 on 6 matching bases. Per germline, CDR1 SEHNR and CDR2 FQNEAQ (reference sequence). Trimming took 5 bases from V and 0 from J, leaving 14 bases between them. The CDR3 runs to 16 residues. The CDR3 region has the DNA TGTGCCAGCAGCCCTACGACAGGCCCCTCTGGAAACACCATATATTTT. Protein product: CASSPTTGPSGNTIYF. The complete variable domain, with remaining parts taken from reference TRBV7-9 and TRBJ1-3, reads DTGVSQNPRHKITKRGQNVTFRCDPISEHNRLYWYRQTLGQGPEFLTYFQNEAQLEKSRLLSDRFSAERPKGSFSTLEIQRTEQGDSAMYLCASSPTTGPSGNTIYFGEGSWLTVV.

V is TRBV28 and J is TRBJ1-5, with 7 bases aligning to TRBD1. The ends lost 4 bases at V and 3 bases at J; junction bases unmatched: 6. The CDR3 spans 15 residues. Germline CDR1 and CDR2: MDHEN and SYDVKM. CDR3 amino acids: CASSWGQTVNQPQHF. The CDR3 DNA follows: TGTGCCAGCAGTTGGGGACAGACTGTCAATCAGCCCCAGCATTTT.

This clonotype was seen a handful of times. CDR3 region: CSVRRTSGSLDTQYF. The CDR3 region has the DNA TGCAGCGTTCGCCGGACTAGCGGGAGCCTGGATACGCAGTATTTT. The rearrangement joins TRBV29-1 to TRBJ2-3; 13 bases line up with TRBD2. This CDR3 is 15 amino acids long. Trimming cost V 5 bases and J 6 bases; bases outside gene matches: 8. Germline-derived CDR1 and CDR2 are SQVTM and ANQGSEA.

This clonotype is a singleton in its sample. J is TRBJ2-4 and V is TRBV3-1; no firm D call. Trimming shortened V by 2 bases and J by 1 base, and 6 bases separated the two germline ends. The germline V gene encodes CDR1 LGHDT and CDR2 YNNKEL (reference sequence). CDR3 length: 14 residues. In nucleotides, the CDR3 is TGTGCCAGCAGCCAAAGAATGGCCAAAAACATTCAGTACTTC. It encodes CASSQRMAKNIQYF.

V and J are TRBV4-2 and TRBJ2-2, with TRBD1 identical over 8 bases. Germline-derived CDR1 and CDR2 are LGHNA and YNFKEQ. The CDR3 has 17 residues. The ends lost 6 bases at V and 5 bases at J; junction bases unmatched: 14. The CDR3: CASSPLADRGKTGELFF. CDR3 sequence (DNA): TGTGCCAGCAGTCCCTTAGCCGACAGGGGAAAAACCGGGGAGCTGTTTTTT.

The chain couples TRBV7-2 to TRBJ1-6, with 7 bases identical to TRBD1. Germline CDR1 reads SGHTA; CDR2 reads FQGNSA. The CDR3 totals 14 residues. Trimming at V came to 3 bases and at J to 9 bases, leaving 5 bases not matched to a gene. CDR3 sequence (DNA): TGTGCCAGCAGCTTGTCCGCAGGGGGTTCACCCCTCCACTTT. Translation gives CASSLSAGGSPLHF.

This clonotype showed up many times. This chain uses TRBV7-9 with TRBJ1-2; D not resolved. Germline V lookup: CDR1 SEHNR, CDR2 FQNEAQ (reference sequence). Trimming took 2 bases from V and 0 from J, leaving 10 bases between them. The CDR3 is 15 residues long. CDR3 coding DNA: TGTGCCAGCAGCTTATCCGTAGTCTCTAACTATGGCTACACCTTC. It is translated as CASSLSVVSNYGYTF.

This clonotype turned up a few times. The rearrangement joins TRBV24-1 to TRBJ2-4, with no clear D. Germline lookup yields CDR1 KGHDR and CDR2 SFDVKD. Trimming stripped 5 bases from V and 6 bases from J, with 4 bases between. This CDR3 is 11 amino acids long. CDR3 loop: CATSGLNIQYF. The CDR3 DNA follows: TGTGCCACCAGTGGTTTAAACATTCAGTACTTC.

This chain uses TRBV7-2 with TRBJ1-5, with D uncertain. Germline CDR1 is SGHTA and CDR2 is FQGNSA. V was pared by 2 bases and J by 1 base, with 9 bases between. CDR3 length: 15 amino acids. CDR3 in amino acids: CASSLQPLSNQPQHF. The CDR3 bases are TGTGCCAGCAGCTTACAGCCTCTCAGCAATCAGCCCCAGCATTTT.

In the case of this clonotype: One end of the junction is discordant with germline, which a read error may explain. The chain links TRBV7-2 to TRBJ2-2; 7 nucleotides agree with TRBD2. CDR1 SGHTA and CDR2 FQGNSA come from the germline V gene. The CDR3 runs to 17 residues. This chain's CDR3 is CVSSFSRRELFSGELFF. In DNA form, the CDR3 reads TGTGTCAGCAGCTTTAGCAGGCGGGAGTTGTTTTCCGGGGAGCTGTTTTTT.

In this sample, this clonotype turned up many times. CDR3 sequence: CASTRLAGKHEQYF. CDR3 coding DNA: TGTGCCAGCACCCGACTAGCGGGTAAGCACGAGCAGTACTTC. The V and J genes are TRBV2 and TRBJ2-7; TRBD2 aligns across 10 bases. Germline V gene lookup returns CDR1 SNHLY and CDR2 FYNNEI. With V trimmed by 7 bases and J by 5 bases, 8 bases remained unmatched. CDR3 size: 14 residues. The entire variable domain, with the rest obtained from reference TRBV2 and TRBJ2-7, is as follows: EPEVTQTPSHQVTQMGQEVILRCVPISNHLYFYWYRQILGQKVEFLVSFYNNEISEKSEIFDDQFSVERPDGSNFTLKIRSTKLEDSAMYFCASTRLAGKHEQYFGPGTRLTVT.

This clonotype has more than one count but fewer than ten. The genes are TRBV24-1 and TRBJ2-5, with D unresolved. Germline V gene data show CDR1 as KGHDR and CDR2 as SFDVKD. This CDR3 is built from 14 residues. V gave up 3 bases and J gave up 0 bases, with 7 bases separating them. The CDR3 DNA is TGTGCCACCAGTGATCCCGTGGACCAAGAGACCCAGTACTTC. Protein product: CATSDPVDQETQYF.

This clonotype occurred once. This sequence joins TRBV5-6 and TRBJ2-7; tentative D call: TRBD1 (5 bases). This CDR3 spans 14 amino acids. The V end lost 2 bases, the J end lost 4 bases, and 13 bases lay between the germline ends. Germline assignment: CDR1 SGHDT and CDR2 YYEEEE. The CDR3 reads CASSLLNRKYEQYF. The CDR3 bases are TGTGCCAGCAGCTTACTAAACAGGAAATACGAGCAGTACTTC.

This sequence joins TRBV3-1 and TRBJ2-5, with 14 bases that match TRBD2. The last part of the DNA fits TRBJ2-7 better; the J call may be wrong. Germline V lookup: CDR1 LGHDT, CDR2 YNNKEL (reference sequence). There are 18 residues in the CDR3. The CDR3: CASSENTGTSGSSYEQYF. Written as DNA, the CDR3 is TGTGCCAGCAGCGAAAATACCGGGACTAGCGGGAGCTCCTACGAGCAGTACTTC.

The rearrangement uses TRBV10-3 and TRBJ2-1; 10 nucleotides match TRBD1. The CDR3 covers 15 residues. CDR1 is ENHRY and CDR2 is SYGVKD in the germline V gene. V dropped 4 bases and J dropped 5; count of bases not matched to a gene: 5. This CDR3 is CAISVGTGVDNEQFF. The CDR3, as DNA: TGTGCCATCAGTGTTGGGACAGGGGTCGACAATGAGCAGTTCTTC.

J is TRBJ2-5 and V is TRBV29-1, with 8 nucleotides matching TRBD2. The DNA end is a closer match to TRBJ2-7, so the J assignment may be wrong. Germline V lookup: CDR1 SQVTM, CDR2 ANQGSEA. The CDR3 length is 12 residues. CDR3 sequence reads: CSVASGGYEQYF. In nucleotides, the CDR3 is TGCAGCGTTGCGAGCGGGGGCTACGAGCAGTACTTC.

V is TRBV5-4 and J is TRBJ2-5, with 9 bases matching TRBD2. Germline values: CDR1 SGHNT, CDR2 YYREEE (reference sequence). The CDR3 length is 15 residues. With V trimmed by 3 bases and J by 2 bases, 5 bases remained unmatched. For the CDR3, the DNA is TGTGCCAGCAGCTCCGGGACTAGCAGACAAGAGACCCAGTACTTC. Protein: CASSSGTSRQETQYF. Complete variable domain (other parts from reference TRBV5-4 and TRBJ2-5): ETGVTQSPTHLIKTRGQQVTLRCSSQSGHNTVSWYQQALGQGPQFIFQYYREEENGRGNFPPRFSGLQFPNYSSELNVNALELDDSALYLCASSSGTSRQETQYFGPGTRLLVL.

This clonotype was picked up a small number of times. The chain joins TRBV3-1 to TRBJ1-2; D is possibly TRBD1 (5 bases). This CDR3 has 17 amino acids. Trimming left V 0 bases short and J 8 bases short, with 22 bases between. The germline V gene encodes CDR1 LGHDT and CDR2 YNNKEL (reference sequence). The CDR3 sequence is CASSQEDLGQLEGGYTF. In nucleotides, the CDR3 is TGTGCCAGCAGCCAAGAGGATTTGGGGCAGCTCGAGGGAGGCTACACCTTC.

This clonotype came up many times. The J gene is TRBJ2-7, the V gene TRBV28; 7 bases align to TRBD2. The CDR3 has 14 residues. The germline gives CDR1 MDHEN, CDR2 SYDVKM. V was pared by 4 bases and J by 3 bases, with 6 bases of the junction left unmatched. DNA of the CDR3: TGTGCCAGCAGTTCCCGGGAGGTTTTCTACGAGCAGTACTTC. Protein sequence: CASSSREVFYEQYF.

The chain employs TRBV29-1 and TRBJ2-5; D ambiguous. V lost 8 bases to trimming and J lost 5 bases, with 12 bases between them. Germline CDR1 SQVTM, CDR2 ANQGSEA. CDR3 length equals 11 residues. This chain's CDR3 is CSLLSGETQYF. The CDR3, as DNA: TGCAGCCTCCTATCCGGCGAGACCCAGTACTTC. The entire variable domain, with the rest obtained from reference TRBV29-1 and TRBJ2-5, is as follows: SAVISQKPSRDICQRGTSLTIQCQVDSQVTMMFWYRQQPGQSLTLIATANQGSEATYESGFVIDKFPISRPNLTFSTLTVSNMSPEDSSIYLCSLLSGETQYFGPGTRLLVL.

This clonotype showed up just a few times. V and J are TRBV20-1 and TRBJ2-4, with TRBD2 as a possible D gene (6 bases). The germline gives CDR1 DFQATT, CDR2 SNEGSKA (reference sequence). This CDR3 is 13 amino acids long. The V gene lost 6 bases and the J gene lost 7 bases, with 16 bases spanning the gap. CDR3 in amino acids: CSAWDSSGNIQYF. In DNA, the CDR3 is TGCAGTGCGTGGGACTCCTCGGGGAACATTCAGTACTTC.

This clonotype was detected only a few times. The chain combines TRBV19 with TRBJ2-1; no clear D. The germline gives CDR1 LNHDA, CDR2 SQIVND (reference sequence). The V and J ends lost 2 bases and 3 bases respectively, with 5 bases between them. This CDR3 has 13 amino acids. CDR3 sequence (DNA): TGTGCCAGTAGTATAAACAGCTACAATGAGCAGTTCTTC. Residues: CASSINSYNEQFF.

This chain joins TRBV5-1 and TRBJ2-3; 8 nucleotides align to TRBD1. V gave up 6 bases and J gave up 0 bases; unmatched junction bases: 6. This CDR3 region has 15 residues. Germline V CDR1 and CDR2: SGHRS, YFSETQ. The chain's CDR3 is CASNQGAQSTDTQYF. The CDR3 DNA sequence: TGCGCCAGCAATCAGGGGGCGCAGAGCACAGATACGCAGTATTTT.

For the CDR3, the DNA is TGCGCCAGCAGCTCGGGGGGCAGTTTTAATGAAAAACTGTTTTTT. Protein product: CASSSGGSFNEKLFF. This chain uses TRBV5-1 with TRBJ1-4, with D tentatively TRBD1 (6 bases). Per germline, CDR1 SGHRS and CDR2 YFSETQ. The CDR3 consists of 15 residues. V was clipped by 3 bases and J by 4 bases, with 13 bases between them.

The chain employs TRBV14 and TRBJ2-7; D is perhaps TRBD2 (6 bases). Trimming left V 0 bases short and J 9 bases short, with 12 bases between. The germline V gene has CDR1 SGHDN and CDR2 FVKESK. The CDR3 has 13 amino acids. CDR3 DNA sequence: TGTGCCAGCAGCCAAGATCGGAGGGAAGTGCAGTACTTC. Amino acid sequence: CASSQDRREVQYF.